The 25 T cell receptor beta chains below were found in one sample sequenced in a study of a mutant IDH1 vaccine in newly diagnosed glioma. Noted time point: week 11, during vaccination. The investigators gave 300 ug of mutant IDH1 20-mer peptide in each vaccine dose, together with topical imiquimod. Their antigens are not known. Some clones are missing from TCRdb's copy, which holds only in-frame ones; the method was immunoSEQ multiplex PCR. The table shows roughly 110,000 clones, with roughly 90% occurring only once. The sequencing used PBMCs, collected from a glioma patient whose treatment included an IDH1 peptide vaccine. The origin of the receptors is a woman aged 45 to 65 with glioma.

This clone was picked up many times. The chain couples TRBV2 to TRBJ1-2; D is uncertain. Trimming removed 3 bases at V and 5 bases at J, with 10 bases between. From germline, CDR1 is SNHLY and CDR2 FYNNEI. The CDR3 is 13 amino acids. Here the CDR3 DNA reads TGTGCCAGCAGTGATGCGGCAGCGTATGGCTACACCTTC. Amino acids: CASSDAAAYGYTF. Variable domain in full (rest from reference TRBV2 and TRBJ1-2): EPEVTQTPSHQVTQMGQEVILRCVPISNHLYFYWYRQILGQKVEFLVSFYNNEISEKSEIFDDQFSVERPDGSNFTLKIRSTKLEDSAMYFCASSDAAAYGYTFGSGTRLTVV.

The chain recombines TRBV27 with TRBJ2-1; D remains unclear. CDR3 length equals 13 residues. Trimming cost V 3 bases and J 6 bases, with 9 bases left between them. CDR1 MNHEY and CDR2 SMNVEV come from the germline V gene (reference sequence). This CDR3 reads CASSFPRGNEQFF. CDR3 sequence (DNA): TGTGCCAGCAGTTTTCCCCGAGGCAATGAGCAGTTCTTC.

V usage is TRBV7-2 and J usage is TRBJ1-5, with 8 nucleotides matching TRBD1. Germline V gene lookup returns CDR1 SGHTA and CDR2 FQGNSA. Losses at the gene ends were 3 bases for V and 4 bases for J; bases not matched to a gene: 5. The CDR3 contains 15 residues. CDR3 sequence (DNA): TGTGCCAGCAGCTTGGGCACAGGGGGTAATCAGCCCCAGCATTTT. Its translation is CASSLGTGGNQPQHF.

The V and J genes are TRBV9 and TRBJ1-1; tentatively, D is TRBD1 (6 bases). Germline lookup yields CDR1 SGDLS and CDR2 YYNGEE. Between the trimmed V and J ends, which lost 3 bases and 6 bases, there was a span of 12 bases. The CDR3 sequence is 13 residues long. The CDR3, as DNA: TGTGCCAGCAGCGCCACGCAGGGGCCTGAAGCTTTCTTT. Translated, it gives CASSATQGPEAFF.

The chain is built from TRBV27 and TRBJ2-1; weak D call: TRBD2 (6 bases). The CDR3 sequence is 14 residues long. V gave up 5 bases and J gave up 8 bases, with 16 bases separating them. Looked up from germline, CDR1 is MNHEY and CDR2 is SMNVEV (reference sequence). The CDR3 nucleotides read TGTGCCAGCAGTCTCACGGGAGTCTTATATGAGCAGTTCTTC. Encoded protein: CASSLTGVLYEQFF.

The CDR3 spells CASSPDRRSNQPQHF. The CDR3 DNA sequence: TGTGCCAGCAGCCCGGACAGACGAAGCAATCAGCCCCAGCATTTT. The rearrangement joins TRBV28 to TRBJ1-5, with a tentative D call TRBD1 (6 bases). Trimming cost V 6 bases and J 1 base, with 13 bases left between them. CDR1 is MDHEN and CDR2 is SYDVKM in the germline V gene. The CDR3 loop spans 15 amino acids.

This sequence joins TRBV11-2 and TRBJ2-1; D tentatively fits TRBD1 or TRBD2 (5 bases each). The V and J ends lost 3 bases and 0 bases respectively, with 18 bases between them. Germline CDR1 reads SGHAT; CDR2 reads FQNNGV. The CDR3 runs 18 residues. The DNA of the CDR3 is TGTGCCAGCAGCTTCCCATTCGGGGCGTCAAGCTCCTACAATGAGCAGTTCTTC. Residues: CASSFPFGASSSYNEQFF. The variable domain in full, completed from reference TRBV11-2 and TRBJ2-1, reads EAGVAQSPRYKIIEKRQSVAFWCNPISGHATLYWYQQILGQGPKLLIQFQNNGVVDDSQLPKDRFSAERLKGVDSTLKIQPAKLEDSAVYLCASSFPFGASSSYNEQFFGPGTRLTVL.

This sequence joins TRBV28 and TRBJ2-7; TRBD2 agrees at 8 bases. The CDR3 covers 17 residues. V gave up 6 bases and J gave up 0 bases; unmatched junction bases: 13. The germline V gene has CDR1 MDHEN and CDR2 SYDVKM. In DNA form, the CDR3 reads TGTGCCAGCAGCCCACGGGGAGAGCGGGGGAGCTCCTACGAGCAGTACTTC. Translated, it gives CASSPRGERGSSYEQYF.

This rearrangement joins TRBV9 to TRBJ2-1; D not certain. The V gene's germline CDR1 is SGDLS and CDR2 YYNGEE. The ends were cut back, 4 bases at V and 3 bases at J, with 8 bases in the middle. The CDR3 consists of 13 residues. CDR3 loop: CASSSAYYNEQFF. The CDR3 DNA reads as TGTGCCAGCAGCTCAGCTTACTACAATGAGCAGTTCTTC.

The V and J genes are TRBV6-5 and TRBJ2-7, with 9 bases identical to TRBD2. Losses at the gene ends were 0 bases for V and 2 bases for J; bases not matched to a gene: 2. The CDR3 consists of 15 residues. Germline V CDR1 and CDR2: MNHEY, SVGAGI. This CDR3 reads CASSYSTSGTYEQYF. Written as DNA, the CDR3 is TGTGCCAGCAGTTACTCGACTAGCGGAACCTACGAGCAGTACTTC.

The V call is TRBV7-9, the J call TRBJ2-1; D is uncertain. The ends were cut back, 5 bases at V and 12 bases at J, with 8 bases in the middle. The germline V gene has CDR1 SEHNR and CDR2 FQNEAQ (reference sequence). The CDR3 runs to 10 residues. CDR3 residues: CASSPLPQFF. DNA of the CDR3: TGTGCCAGCAGCCCCCTGCCGCAGTTCTTC.

V gene TRBV28 combines with J gene TRBJ1-2; a weak D match, TRBD1 (5 bases). V was cut by 5 bases and J by 2 bases, with 15 bases left in between. The CDR3 has 15 residues. The germline V gene has CDR1 MDHEN and CDR2 SYDVKM. The CDR3 DNA is TGTGCCAGCAGTGTTAGTACGGGGGGAAACTATGGCTACACCTTC. This codes for CASSVSTGGNYGYTF.

The V and J genes are TRBV7-2 and TRBJ1-2; D gene uncertain. This CDR3 has 13 residues. Germline values: CDR1 SGHTA, CDR2 FQGNSA. Deletions cut 2 bases from V and 4 bases from J, with 8 bases between. The CDR3: CASSLSTAYGYTF. In DNA form, the CDR3 reads TGTGCCAGCAGCTTAAGTACAGCCTATGGCTACACCTTC.

The gene calls are TRBV12-5 and TRBJ2-2; 11 positions agree with TRBD2. Trimming took 7 bases from V and 4 from J; bases not matched to a gene: 11. The CDR3 consists of 17 residues. From germline, CDR1 is LGHNT and CDR2 FRNRAP. For the CDR3, the DNA is TGTGCTAGTGCCATCCCCCTAGCGGGAGGTGGCACCGGGGAGCTGTTTTTT. This gives the protein CASAIPLAGGGTGELFF.

The chain combines TRBV20-1 with TRBJ2-2; the D is unclear. V was cut by 3 bases and J by 7 bases, with 6 bases left in between. CDR1 is DFQATT, CDR2 SNEGSKA, per germline (reference sequence). CDR3 length: 11 residues. The CDR3 is CSARGYGELFF. The CDR3 nucleotides are TGCAGTGCTAGGGGGTACGGGGAGCTGTTTTTT.

Concerning this clone: The junction departs from the called germline gene at one end, perhaps through a read error. This rearrangement joins TRBV7-9 to TRBJ2-4; 7 nucleotides agree with TRBD2. The CDR3 has 16 residues. From germline, CDR1 is SEHNR and CDR2 FQNEAQ (reference sequence). The CDR3 spells CASSLRGRDYRGIKYF. DNA for the CDR3: TGTGCCAGCAGCTTAAGGGGCCGGGACTACCGTGGCATTAAGTACTTC.

The chain's CDR3 is CASSSPGEGYTEAFF. DNA of the CDR3: TGTGCCAGCAGCTCACCAGGGGAGGGGTACACTGAAGCTTTCTTT. V usage is TRBV7-8 and J usage is TRBJ1-1; the D gene is possibly TRBD1 (6 bases). Looked up from germline, CDR1 is SGHVS and CDR2 is FQNEAQ. This CDR3 has 15 amino acids. V was trimmed by 4 bases and J by 3 bases, leaving 15 bases between them.

This clone is a singleton in its sample. The V gene is TRBV19, the J gene TRBJ2-1, with 11 bases aligning to TRBD2. V lost 7 bases to trimming and J lost 8 bases; unmatched junction nucleotides: 7. The germline V gene has CDR1 LNHDA and CDR2 SQIVND (reference sequence). CDR3 size: 14 residues. The DNA of the CDR3 is TGTGCCAGTAATCTAGCGGGAGGAGGGGATGAGCAGTTCTTC. Translation: CASNLAGGGDEQFF.

This sequence joins TRBV16 and TRBJ2-4, with D unresolved. Germline V gene lookup returns CDR1 KGHSY and CDR2 FQNENV. V lost 4 bases and J lost 1, with 20 bases in between. The CDR3 is made up of 18 amino acids. CDR3 DNA: TGTGCCAGCAGCCGCGCGGCCCGGGTGGACGCGGCCAAAAACATTCAGTACTTC. This sequence encodes CASSRAARVDAAKNIQYF.

The CDR3 coding sequence is TGTGCCAGCAGCCCGGGGGGACTCACAGATACGCAGTATTTT. Encoded protein: CASSPGGLTDTQYF. The chain employs TRBV4-2 and TRBJ2-3, with 7 bases matching TRBD2. The length of the CDR3 is 14 residues. CDR1 is LGHNA, CDR2 YNFKEQ, per germline. The J segment lost 2 bases and the V segment lost 4 bases, leaving 3 bases of the junction unmatched.

The rearrangement links TRBV18 to TRBJ1-1; TRBD1 aligns across 7 bases. J lost 1 base, V lost 4 bases, and 6 bases had no gene match. The V gene's germline CDR1 is KGHSH and CDR2 LQKENI. CDR3 size: 15 residues. As DNA, the CDR3 is TGTGCCAGCTCACTACAGGGGAGTGCGAACACTGAAGCTTTCTTT. This sequence encodes CASSLQGSANTEAFF.

The J gene is TRBJ2-3, the V gene TRBV10-3; D call uncertain. The CDR3 loop spans 13 amino acids. V lost 6 bases and J 5 bases, leaving 12 bases between the germline ends. Germline CDR1 is ENHRY and CDR2 is SYGVKD. For the CDR3, the DNA is TGTGCCATCAGAATCACCAGGAAAGATACGCAGTATTTT. This translates into CAIRITRKDTQYF.

The chain carries TRBV29-1 and TRBJ2-1, with no clear D. V was trimmed by 3 bases and J by 3 bases, leaving 12 bases between them. The CDR3 contains 14 residues. CDR1 is SQVTM, CDR2 ANQGSEA, per germline. This chain's CDR3 is CSVDTRSFYNEQFF. For the CDR3, the DNA is TGCAGCGTTGACACCAGATCTTTCTACAATGAGCAGTTCTTC.

In DNA, the CDR3 is TGTGCCAGCAGCTTAGGGGACAGGGGACGCGAGCAGTACTTC. Translated, it gives CASSLGDRGREQYF. This sequence joins TRBV7-9 and TRBJ2-7; 10 nucleotides match TRBD1. Germline V lookup: CDR1 SEHNR, CDR2 FQNEAQ (reference sequence). The trim removed 1 base at V and 6 bases at J, leaving 3 bases unmatched. This CDR3 has 14 amino acids. The full variable domain, its missing parts supplied by reference TRBV7-9 and TRBJ2-7, is DTGVSQNPRHKITKRGQNVTFRCDPISEHNRLYWYRQTLGQGPEFLTYFQNEAQLEKSRLLSDRFSAERPKGSFSTLEIQRTEQGDSAMYLCASSLGDRGREQYFGPGTRLTVT.

In the case of this clone: At the DNA level, this CDR3 is encoded by other sequences in the same sample as well. The J gene is TRBJ2-3, the V gene TRBV5-1, with D possibly being TRBD1 (5 bases). The CDR3 contains 14 residues. V was trimmed by 2 bases and J by 2 bases, leaving 9 bases between them. The germline V gene has CDR1 SGHRS and CDR2 YFSETQ. The CDR3 coding sequence is TGCGCCAGCAGCTTCCAGACAGACACAGATACGCAGTATTTT. Amino acids: CASSFQTDTDTQYF.